This T cell receptor beta chain was profiled in a study of T-cell memory formation after mild COVID-19. This clonotype was recorded at least ten times. TCRdb passed the 5' RACE reads through MiXCR, listing each CDR3 protein once. Of about 340,000 distinct CDR3 sequences in the sample, approximately 12% were seen once. The specimen sequenced was PBMCs or a T cell subset sorted from them (not recorded which). This clonotype was sampled from a man younger than 35 who had mild COVID-19 (a few samples of this study predate the infection). Cell type and time point are not known.

This CDR3 is CASSLQGMNTEAFF. The DNA of the CDR3 is TGTGCCAGCAGCCTGCAGGGGATGAACACTGAAGCTTTCTTT. This rearrangement joins TRBV7-2 to TRBJ1-1, with D possibly being TRBD1 (6 bases). The germline V gene has CDR1 SGHTA and CDR2 FQGNSA. V shed 5 bases and J shed 0 bases, with 10 bases lying between them. The CDR3 length is 14 residues.